This T cell receptor beta chain appears in the sequencing data of a study of T cell changes during pregnancy in multiple sclerosis. Sequenced by immunoSEQ multiplex PCR; TCRdb stores in-frame clones only, minus some. The profile shows around 37,000 clones, 91% of them singletons. Looked up from germline, CDR1 is DFQATT and CDR2 is SNEGSKA (reference sequence). After removal of 4 bases from V and 5 bases from J, the junction contained 2 bases not matched to a gene. This CDR3 has 11 residues. This chain links TRBV20-1 with TRBJ2-7; 7 bases are shared with TRBD1. The receptor was isolated from a female donor with multiple sclerosis, enrolled in a pregnancy study. Sequencing used CD8+ T cells from peripheral blood mononuclear cells, obtained in the second trimester of pregnancy. CDR3 sequence: CSANRGHEQYF. DNA of the CDR3: TGCAGTGCTAACAGGGGCCACGAGCAGTACTTC.